This T cell receptor (beta chain) appears in the sequencing data of a study of PD-L1 blockade in urothelial cancer. Whole-study context: It was in 2014 that patients started atezolizumab at 1,200 mg intravenously every 3 weeks. About 90% of the 29 patients were men with bladder-origin urothelial cancer. Blood was analyzed 3 weeks (second dose) and 6 weeks after treatment start.

The time point is: pretreatment peripheral blood. Enrolled patients showed locally advanced or metastatic urothelial carcinoma. Sequenced by immunoSEQ multiplex PCR; TCRdb stores in-frame clones only, minus some. The sample records some 120,000 clones, roughly 80% being singletons. The CDR3 is 13 amino acids. With 3 bases removed from V and 8 bases from J, the gap between germline ends came to 11 bases. In germline, CDR1 is SGDLS, CDR2 YYNGEE. Sequencing used PBMCs, obtained around atezolizumab (anti-PD-L1) treatment. The source of this sequence is a man in his fifties with urothelial cancer. This chain uses TRBV9 with TRBJ1-4; D perhaps matches TRBD1 (6 bases). The CDR3 protein is CASSAGEREKLFF. In DNA, the CDR3 is TGTGCCAGCAGCGCAGGGGAAAGGGAAAAACTGTTTTTT.